These T cell receptor beta chains were read from a single sample in a study of cytomegalovirus exposure and HLA in healthy donors. Sequenced by immunoSEQ multiplex PCR; TCRdb stores in-frame clones only, minus some. The sample lists approximately 170,000 clones; around three quarters were seen once. The material sequenced was PBMCs. The receptors were sampled from a woman aged 40 to 55 in good health and CMV-seronegative. Both conserved end residues are part of each CDR3. The D gene is left open where the match is weak. The size field is filled for only some rows; it gives once, few, many or a size class.

D gene: TRBD1
J gene: TRBJ2-7
clone size: -
V gene: TRBV28
CDR3 protein: CAISGGRSYEQYF
CDR3 DNA: TGTGCCATTTCAGGGGGCCGTTCCTACGAGCAGTACTTC

D gene: -
J gene: TRBJ2-7
clone size: -
V gene: TRBV5-1
CDR3 protein: CASSLATGSPGEQYF
CDR3 DNA: TGCGCCAGCAGCTTGGCGACAGGTTCCCCAGGTGAGCAGTACTTC

D gene: -
J gene: TRBJ1-1
clone size: -
V gene: TRBV11-2
CDR3 protein: CASRRGADTEAFF
CDR3 DNA: TGTGCCAGCCGCCGGGGAGCGGACACTGAAGCTTTCTTT

D gene: TRBD2
J gene: TRBJ2-3
clone size: -
V gene: TRBV11-3
CDR3 protein: CASSPRLAGEADTQYF
CDR3 DNA: TGTGCCAGCAGCCCTAGACTAGCGGGAGAAGCAGATACGCAGTATTTT

D gene: -
J gene: TRBJ2-3
clone size: -
V gene: TRBV11-2
CDR3 protein: CASSGRGKTDTQYF
CDR3 DNA: TGTGCCAGCAGCGGCAGGGGAAAGACAGATACGCAGTATTTT

D gene: -
J gene: TRBJ2-5
clone size: -
V gene: TRBV7-3
CDR3 protein: CASSLMGREQYF
CDR3 DNA: TGTGCCAGCAGCTTAATGGGCAGAGAGCAGTACTTC

D gene: -
J gene: TRBJ2-1
clone size: -
V gene: TRBV5-1
CDR3 protein: CASSLTGSDNEQFF
CDR3 DNA: TGCGCCAGCAGCTTAACAGGGTCAGACAATGAGCAGTTCTTC

D gene: TRBD1
J gene: TRBJ2-2
clone size: -
V gene: TRBV27
CDR3 protein: CASSSHRGNTGELFF
CDR3 DNA: TGTGCCAGCAGTTCACACAGGGGGAACACCGGGGAGCTGTTTTTT

D gene: -
J gene: TRBJ1-2
clone size: once
V gene: TRBV28
CDR3 protein: CASSFPGGGGYTF
CDR3 DNA: TGTGCCAGCAGTTTCCCCGGGGGAGGCGGCTACACCTTC

D gene: TRBD1
J gene: TRBJ1-1
clone size: -
V gene: TRBV28
CDR3 protein: CASILTGAYTEAFF
CDR3 DNA: TGTGCCAGCATCCTGACAGGGGCCTACACTGAAGCTTTCTTT

D gene: -
J gene: TRBJ1-1
clone size: -
V gene: TRBV19
CDR3 protein: CASSIRISTAEAFF
CDR3 DNA: TGTGCCAGTAGTATAAGGATCTCGACTGCTGAAGCTTTCTTT

D gene: -
J gene: TRBJ2-6
clone size: -
V gene: TRBV6-5
CDR3 protein: CASSPSNSGANVLTF
CDR3 DNA: TGTGCCAGCAGCCCCTCTAACTCTGGGGCCAACGTCCTGACTTTC

D gene: TRBD1
J gene: TRBJ2-3
clone size: -
V gene: TRBV6-6
CDR3 protein: CASSSTGGDTQYF
CDR3 DNA: TGTGCCAGCAGTTCAACAGGGGGGGATACGCAGTATTTT

D gene: TRBD1
J gene: TRBJ1-1
clone size: few
V gene: TRBV6-5
CDR3 protein: CASRGTGKNTEAFF
CDR3 DNA: TGTGCCAGCAGGGGGACAGGGAAGAACACTGAAGCTTTCTTT

D gene: -
J gene: TRBJ2-3
clone size: -
V gene: TRBV7-6
CDR3 protein: CASSLSTGPDTQYF
CDR3 DNA: TGTGCCAGCAGCTTAAGTACAGGCCCGGATACGCAGTATTTT

D gene: -
J gene: TRBJ2-7
clone size: few
V gene: TRBV6-6
CDR3 protein: CASSYRLDGEQYF
CDR3 DNA: TGTGCCAGCAGTTACAGACTAGACGGAGAGCAGTACTTC

D gene: TRBD1
J gene: TRBJ1-5
clone size: -
V gene: TRBV28
CDR3 protein: CASSSTTGNQPQHF
CDR3 DNA: TGTGCCAGCAGTTCCACGACAGGGAATCAGCCCCAGCATTTT

D gene: -
J gene: TRBJ2-7
clone size: few
V gene: TRBV18
CDR3 protein: CASSPPGGETYEQYF
CDR3 DNA: TGTGCCAGCTCACCACCTGGAGGAGAGACCTACGAGCAGTACTTC

D gene: -
J gene: TRBJ2-7
clone size: -
V gene: TRBV5-1
CDR3 protein: CASSLTGQSYEQYF
CDR3 DNA: TGCGCCAGCAGCTTAACCGGACAGAGCTACGAGCAGTACTTC

D gene: -
J gene: TRBJ1-1
clone size: -
V gene: TRBV18
CDR3 protein: CASSRDTEAFF
CDR3 DNA: TGTGCCAGCTCCCGGGACACTGAAGCTTTCTTT

D gene: -
J gene: TRBJ2-7
clone size: -
V gene: TRBV9
CDR3 protein: CASSDHPGAGVLSEQYF
CDR3 DNA: TGTGCCAGCAGCGACCACCCGGGGGCGGGAGTTCTCAGCGAGCAGTACTTC

D gene: TRBD1
J gene: TRBJ2-7
clone size: -
V gene: TRBV5-4
CDR3 protein: CASSLELATGGLYEQYF
CDR3 DNA: TGTGCCAGCAGCTTGGAATTAGCGACAGGGGGCCTCTACGAGCAGTACTTC

D gene: -
J gene: TRBJ1-4
clone size: -
V gene: TRBV30
CDR3 protein: CAWSFGGTLNEKLFF
CDR3 DNA: TGTGCCTGGAGTTTCGGAGGGACCCTGAATGAAAAACTGTTTTTT

D gene: -
J gene: TRBJ1-1
clone size: -
V gene: TRBV7-2
CDR3 protein: CASSLLGVPAFF
CDR3 DNA: TGTGCCAGCAGCTTACTCGGGGTTCCAGCTTTCTTT

D gene: TRBD1
J gene: TRBJ1-1
clone size: -
V gene: TRBV2
CDR3 protein: CASSFTGGEAFF
CDR3 DNA: TGTGCCAGCAGTTTCACAGGGGGTGAAGCTTTCTTT

D gene: -
J gene: TRBJ1-1
clone size: -
V gene: TRBV19
CDR3 protein: CASSSQGYTEAFF
CDR3 DNA: TGTGCCAGTAGTTCCCAGGGGTACACTGAAGCTTTCTTT

D gene: -
J gene: TRBJ1-5
clone size: -
V gene: TRBV19
CDR3 protein: CASSGGAGGNQPQHF
CDR3 DNA: TGTGCCAGTAGTGGTGGGGCAGGGGGCAATCAGCCCCAGCATTTT

D gene: -
J gene: TRBJ1-5
clone size: -
V gene: TRBV9
CDR3 protein: CASSPRQVASNQPQHF
CDR3 DNA: TGTGCCAGCAGCCCCAGACAGGTCGCGTCCAATCAGCCCCAGCATTTT

D gene: TRBD2
J gene: TRBJ2-1
clone size: -
V gene: TRBV30
CDR3 protein: CAWLSRSGGYNEQFF
CDR3 DNA: TGTGCCTGGTTGTCTAGGAGCGGGGGGTACAATGAGCAGTTCTTC

D gene: TRBD1
J gene: TRBJ2-3
clone size: -
V gene: TRBV9
CDR3 protein: CASSAAGTEGLDTQYF
CDR3 DNA: TGTGCCAGCAGCGCGGCCGGGACAGAGGGGTTAGATACGCAGTATTTT

D gene: -
J gene: TRBJ1-1
clone size: -
V gene: TRBV19
CDR3 protein: CASSLLYDTEAFF
CDR3 DNA: TGTGCCAGTAGTCTATTATATGACACTGAAGCTTTCTTT

D gene: -
J gene: TRBJ2-5
clone size: -
V gene: TRBV21-1
CDR3 protein: CASSKGGQGCQETQYF
CDR3 DNA: TGTGCCAGCAGCAAAGGGGGACAGGGTTGCCAAGAGACCCAGTACTTC

D gene: TRBD1
J gene: TRBJ2-1
clone size: once
V gene: TRBV7-3
CDR3 protein: CASSSLGTEHNEQFF
CDR3 DNA: TGTGCCAGCAGCTCCCTCGGGACAGAGCACAATGAGCAGTTCTTC

D gene: TRBD1
J gene: TRBJ2-2
clone size: -
V gene: TRBV30
CDR3 protein: CAWSDLDRLSDTGELFF
CDR3 DNA: TGTGCCTGGAGTGACCTGGACAGGCTGAGTGACACCGGGGAGCTGTTTTTT

D gene: TRBD1
J gene: TRBJ2-7
clone size: -
V gene: TRBV6-6
CDR3 protein: CASTPGQKTYEQYF
CDR3 DNA: TGTGCCAGCACCCCGGGACAGAAGACCTACGAGCAGTACTTC

D gene: TRBD2
J gene: TRBJ2-2
clone size: -
V gene: TRBV2
CDR3 protein: CASRTIAGRSGELFF
CDR3 DNA: TGTGCCAGCAGGACGATAGCGGGACGATCCGGGGAGCTGTTTTTT

D gene: -
J gene: TRBJ1-5
clone size: few
V gene: TRBV7-2
CDR3 protein: CASSRHNNQPQHF
CDR3 DNA: TGTGCCAGCAGCCGACACAACAATCAGCCCCAGCATTTT

D gene: -
J gene: TRBJ2-5
clone size: once
V gene: TRBV30
CDR3 protein: CAWIPRRGPGETQYF
CDR3 DNA: TGTGCCTGGATCCCCAGAAGAGGGCCGGGGGAGACCCAGTACTTC

D gene: TRBD2
J gene: TRBJ2-2
clone size: -
V gene: TRBV19
CDR3 protein: CASSTQRDGELFF
CDR3 DNA: TGTGCCAGTAGTACACAGCGGGACGGGGAGCTGTTTTTT

D gene: TRBD1
J gene: TRBJ1-3
clone size: -
V gene: TRBV10-3
CDR3 protein: CAISEGQVGRNTIYF
CDR3 DNA: TGTGCCATCAGTGAGGGACAGGTCGGAAGAAACACCATATATTTT

D gene: TRBD1
J gene: TRBJ2-1
clone size: -
V gene: TRBV12-5
CDR3 protein: CASGNSRGDRANEQFF
CDR3 DNA: TGTGCTAGTGGTAACTCCCGAGGGGACAGGGCCAATGAGCAGTTCTTC

D gene: TRBD2
J gene: TRBJ2-3
clone size: -
V gene: TRBV11-2
CDR3 protein: CASTDAAGGGGTQYF
CDR3 DNA: TGTGCCAGCACCGACGCGGCGGGAGGTGGTGGTACGCAGTATTTT

D gene: -
J gene: TRBJ1-5
clone size: -
V gene: TRBV11-3
CDR3 protein: CASSPSGDQPQHF
CDR3 DNA: TGTGCCAGCAGCCCCTCAGGGGATCAGCCCCAGCATTTT

D gene: TRBD1
J gene: TRBJ1-4
clone size: few
V gene: TRBV2
CDR3 protein: CASSTSDRKNEKLFF
CDR3 DNA: TGTGCCAGCAGTACCTCGGACAGGAAGAATGAAAAACTGTTTTTT

D gene: -
J gene: TRBJ1-1
clone size: -
V gene: TRBV11-2
CDR3 protein: CASSLVGGGQMNTEAFF
CDR3 DNA: TGTGCCAGCAGCTTAGTGGGGGGGGGACAAATGAACACTGAAGCTTTCTTT

D gene: TRBD1
J gene: TRBJ2-2
clone size: -
V gene: TRBV12-5
CDR3 protein: CASGFGQEALF
CDR3 DNA: TGTGCTAGTGGATTCGGACAGGAGGCCCTTTTT

D gene: TRBD1
J gene: TRBJ2-1
clone size: -
V gene: TRBV9
CDR3 protein: CASSVEGDRGFNEQFF
CDR3 DNA: TGTGCCAGCAGCGTAGAGGGGGACAGGGGTTTCAATGAGCAGTTCTTC

D gene: -
J gene: TRBJ1-4
clone size: -
V gene: TRBV25-1
CDR3 protein: CASSDANEKLFF
CDR3 DNA: TGTGCCAGCAGTGACGCTAATGAAAAACTGTTTTTT

D gene: TRBD1
J gene: TRBJ2-3
clone size: -
V gene: TRBV18
CDR3 protein: CASSPSGGDTQYF
CDR3 DNA: TGTGCCAGCTCACCGTCAGGGGGAGATACGCAGTATTTT

D gene: TRBD2
J gene: TRBJ2-3
clone size: -
V gene: TRBV4-2
CDR3 protein: CASSQDLAGDGTDTQYF
CDR3 DNA: TGTGCCAGCAGCCAAGACTTAGCGGGAGACGGCACAGATACGCAGTATTTT

D gene: -
J gene: TRBJ2-3
clone size: -
V gene: TRBV6-1
CDR3 protein: CASSVGTWGSDTQYF
CDR3 DNA: TGTGCCAGCAGTGTCGGGACATGGGGGTCAGATACGCAGTATTTT

D gene: TRBD1
J gene: TRBJ1-2
clone size: -
V gene: TRBV7-3
CDR3 protein: CASSLDRADGYTF
CDR3 DNA: TGTGCCAGCAGCTTAGACAGGGCAGATGGCTACACCTTC